Below, 22 T cell receptor beta chains from the same sample are listed, as sequenced in a study of radiation and T cells in renal cell carcinoma (dated by TCRdb to 2018 to 2021). In the paper's terms, the time point label means: blood 2 weeks post-SBRT. The sample's treatment or condition label, in plain terms: 15 Gy SBRT to primary tumor, nephrectomy 4 weeks later. Receptors were amplified or captured by the immunoSEQ multiplex PCR assay. TCRdb mirrors the immuneACCESS table, restricted to in-frame sequences. Some clones are absent from its copies; in checked studies, under half trace to an unresolved V gene, and the reason for the others is unknown. This sample comprises about 130,000 clones, 81% of them detected only once. The ten largest clones take up approximately 2% of the sample. Sequenced material: blood, taken from a patient whose treatment included radiotherapy and nephrectomy. Receptor source: a woman between 55 and 75 years old with renal cell carcinoma.

The rearrangement links TRBV7-9 to TRBJ2-5; no firm D call. Germline CDR1 SEHNR, CDR2 FQNEAQ (reference sequence). V shed 1 base and J shed 1 base, with 7 bases lying between them. The CDR3 covers 14 residues. The CDR3 loop is CASSLEDGQETQYF. DNA for the CDR3: TGTGCCAGCAGCTTAGAGGACGGCCAAGAGACCCAGTACTTC. Together with reference TRBV7-9 and TRBJ2-5, the CDR3 gives the full variable domain: DTGVSQNPRHKITKRGQNVTFRCDPISEHNRLYWYRQTLGQGPEFLTYFQNEAQLEKSRLLSDRFSAERPKGSFSTLEIQRTEQGDSAMYLCASSLEDGQETQYFGPGTRLLVL.

The chain couples TRBV9 to TRBJ2-1; unclear D gene. Germline lookup yields CDR1 SGDLS and CDR2 YYNGEE. This CDR3 region has 12 residues. The V end was cut by 4 bases, the J end by 8 bases, with 10 bases between. The CDR3 is CASSSRRHEQFF. As DNA, the CDR3 is TGTGCCAGCAGCTCTAGACGTCATGAGCAGTTCTTC.

The J gene is TRBJ1-3, the V gene TRBV27, with D unclear. CDR3 length: 14 residues. Germline V gene sequence: CDR1 MNHEY, CDR2 SMNVEV (reference sequence). The V end lost 8 bases, the J end lost 1 base, and 12 bases lay between the germline ends. CDR3 residues: CASYAAGSGNTIYF. The DNA of the CDR3 is TGTGCCAGCTACGCGGCAGGATCTGGAAACACCATATATTTT.

This chain uses TRBV28 with TRBJ2-3; D is unclear. The CDR3 runs 15 residues. The V gene lost 2 bases and the J gene lost 1 base, with 10 bases spanning the gap. Germline V gives CDR1 MDHEN, CDR2 SYDVKM. Written as DNA, the CDR3 is TGTGCCAGCAGTTTAGCTTTATACGGCACAGATACGCAGTATTTT. Protein sequence: CASSLALYGTDTQYF.

This clone appeared a few times. The sample holds other DNA sequences that translate to the same CDR3. The chain joins TRBV5-1 to TRBJ1-1; TRBD1 is a possible D gene (5 bases). The CDR3 spans 15 residues. Germline CDR1 SGHRS, CDR2 YFSETQ. V was clipped by 1 base and J by 1 base, with 11 bases between them. The CDR3 DNA follows: TGCGCCAGCAGCTTGTCAGGGACGGCGAACACTGAAGCTTTCTTT. Translated, it gives CASSLSGTANTEAFF.

The chain carries TRBV4-3 and TRBJ1-6; D perhaps matches TRBD1 (6 bases). Deletions cut 3 bases from V and 17 bases from J, with 23 bases between. CDR3 length: 15 residues. Germline V gives CDR1 LGHNA, CDR2 YSLEER. The CDR3 region has the DNA TGCGCCAGCAGCCAGACGATTCAGACCGGGACACCTGTCCACTTT. Translated, it gives CASSQTIQTGTPVHF.

The chain is built from TRBV18 and TRBJ2-3; a possible D gene is TRBD1 (6 bases). Germline CDR1 KGHSH, CDR2 LQKENI. V gave up 3 bases and J gave up 1 base, with 17 bases separating them. The CDR3 extends over 17 amino acids. CDR3 bases: TGTGCCAGCTCACCTTTACAGGGTCCTGCTGGCACAGATACGCAGTATTTT. As protein: CASSPLQGPAGTDTQYF.

The genes are TRBV28 and TRBJ1-1, with D hard to call. V lost 8 bases to trimming and J lost 3 bases, with 13 bases between them. CDR3 size: 13 residues. Germline V gene data show CDR1 as MDHEN and CDR2 as SYDVKM. In DNA form, the CDR3 reads TGTGCCAGCGTAGGAATGGGTGACACTGAAGCTTTCTTT. Translated, it gives CASVGMGDTEAFF.

This chain joins TRBV6-5 and TRBJ1-1; D call uncertain. The CDR3 is 15 amino acids. Germline assignment: CDR1 MNHEY and CDR2 SVGAGI. Trimming removed 4 bases from V and 4 bases from J, with 16 bases in between. The CDR3 loop is CASSFATTLGTEAFF. The DNA for the CDR3 is TGTGCCAGCAGTTTCGCGACCACCCTAGGCACTGAAGCTTTCTTT.

The chain has TRBV19 and TRBJ1-5, with 7 bases that match TRBD1. Germline CDR1 reads LNHDA; CDR2 reads SQIVND (reference sequence). The J segment lost 4 bases and the V segment lost 7 bases, leaving 7 bases of the junction unmatched. There are 14 residues in the CDR3. The chain's CDR3 is CASKTGTMNQPQHF. The CDR3 DNA follows: TGTGCCAGTAAGACAGGGACTATGAATCAGCCCCAGCATTTT.

The chain uses TRBV6-5 and TRBJ2-1; D unclear. Germline V gene lookup returns CDR1 MNHEY and CDR2 SVGAGI. This CDR3 region has 15 residues. V lost 6 bases and J 0 bases, leaving 12 bases between the germline ends. The CDR3 loop is CASRPDRDSYNEQFF. In DNA form, the CDR3 reads TGTGCCAGCAGACCTGATAGGGACTCCTACAATGAGCAGTTCTTC.

This chain connects TRBV19 to TRBJ2-2; 12 bases align to TRBD2. The CDR3 has 17 residues. Trimming at V came to 5 bases and at J to 3 bases, leaving 7 bases not matched to a gene. Per the germline V gene, CDR1 is LNHDA and CDR2 is SQIVND (reference sequence). The CDR3 region has the DNA TGTGCCAGTAGTTCCACGGGACTAGCGGGCTACACCGGGGAGCTGTTTTTT. Amino acid sequence: CASSSTGLAGYTGELFF.

This chain joins TRBV19 and TRBJ1-2; 8 nucleotides match TRBD1. This CDR3 comprises 15 residues. Trimming at V came to 6 bases and at J to 6 bases, leaving 12 bases not matched to a gene. CDR1 is LNHDA, CDR2 SQIVND, per germline (reference sequence). The CDR3 coding sequence is TGTGCCAGTAGAACAACAGGGGGAAGAGGGGATGGCTACACCTTC. This encodes CASRTTGGRGDGYTF.

This clone has a handful of counts. V and J are TRBV7-9 and TRBJ1-5; D is ambiguous. V lost 5 bases to trimming and J lost 2 bases, with 10 bases between them. Per germline, CDR1 SEHNR and CDR2 FQNEAQ (reference sequence). This CDR3 spans 14 amino acids. CDR3 DNA sequence: TGTGCCAGCAGCCCCGGGTCCGGCAATCAGCCCCAGCATTTT. As protein: CASSPGSGNQPQHF.

This rearrangement joins TRBV4-1 to TRBJ2-2, with TRBD1 matching 9 bases. Germline CDR1 is MGHRA and CDR2 is YSYEKL. V lost 5 bases and J lost 4; bases outside the gene matches: 14. This CDR3 has 18 residues. The chain's CDR3 is CASSYTLTGGGGTGELFF. CDR3 nucleotides: TGCGCCAGCAGCTATACCTTAACAGGGGGCGGTGGCACCGGGGAGCTGTTTTTT.

The sample holds a few counts of this clone. The chain links TRBV2 to TRBJ2-2; a possible D gene is TRBD1 (5 bases). V shed 6 bases and J shed 4 bases, with 9 bases lying between them. The V gene's germline CDR1 is SNHLY and CDR2 FYNNEI. CDR3 size: 13 residues. CDR3 sequence reads: CASSRQRTGELFF. Written as DNA, the CDR3 is TGTGCCAGCAGCCGACAGCGCACCGGGGAGCTGTTTTTT.

This chain links TRBV2 with TRBJ2-6, with 7 bases identical to TRBD1. This CDR3 comprises 18 residues. J was trimmed by 0 bases and V by 4 bases; bases with no gene match: 9. The germline V gene encodes CDR1 SNHLY and CDR2 FYNNEI. CDR3 protein: CASSGRGGPSSGANVLTF. CDR3 DNA: TGTGCCAGCAGTGGAAGAGGGGGCCCAAGCTCTGGGGCCAACGTCCTGACTTTC. Full variable domain (missing parts from reference TRBV2 and TRBJ2-6): EPEVTQTPSHQVTQMGQEVILRCVPISNHLYFYWYRQILGQKVEFLVSFYNNEISEKSEIFDDQFSVERPDGSNFTLKIRSTKLEDSAMYFCASSGRGGPSSGANVLTFGAGSRLTVL.

This clone was found once. The chain recombines TRBV5-4 with TRBJ2-5; D is perhaps TRBD1 or TRBD2 (5 bases each). In germline, CDR1 is SGHNT, CDR2 YYREEE (reference sequence). V lost 0 bases and J 5 bases, leaving 11 bases between the germline ends. CDR3 length equals 14 residues. For the CDR3, the DNA is TGTGCCAGCAGCTTGGGAGGGGTGGGGGAGACCCAGTACTTC. It translates to CASSLGGVGETQYF.

The J gene is TRBJ1-2, the V gene TRBV27; weak D call: TRBD1 (5 bases). V was pared by 6 bases and J by 1 base, with 12 bases between. The V gene's germline CDR1 is MNHEY and CDR2 SMNVEV (reference sequence). This CDR3 has 14 amino acids. CDR3 DNA: TGTGCCAGCAGCCCCGACAGATATAACTATGGCTACACCTTC. Its protein product is CASSPDRYNYGYTF.

The rearrangement joins TRBV2 to TRBJ1-2; D remains ambiguous. CDR1 is SNHLY and CDR2 is FYNNEI in the germline V gene. V shed 3 bases and J shed 5 bases, with 13 bases lying between them. The length of the CDR3 is 14 residues. CDR3 protein: CASSEDRSSYGYTF. The CDR3 DNA follows: TGTGCCAGCAGTGAGGATAGGAGCTCTTATGGCTACACCTTC.

There are a few counts of this clone. The chain links TRBV4-1 to TRBJ1-5; D ambiguous. The CDR3 totals 15 residues. V lost 0 bases, J lost 7 bases, and 13 bases lay in between. CDR1 is MGHRA and CDR2 is YSYEKL in the germline V gene. The chain's CDR3 is CASSQDGVTEQPQHF. The CDR3 DNA is TGCGCCAGCAGCCAAGATGGGGTGACTGAACAGCCCCAGCATTTT.

The genes are TRBV9 and TRBJ1-1, with a weak D call TRBD1 (5 bases). This CDR3 comprises 16 residues. Germline lookup yields CDR1 SGDLS and CDR2 YYNGEE. V was shortened by 0 bases and J by 0 bases, with 12 bases between the two germline ends. This chain's CDR3 is CASSVGNRPMNTEAFF. The CDR3, as DNA: TGTGCCAGCAGCGTAGGTAACAGGCCCATGAACACTGAAGCTTTCTTT.